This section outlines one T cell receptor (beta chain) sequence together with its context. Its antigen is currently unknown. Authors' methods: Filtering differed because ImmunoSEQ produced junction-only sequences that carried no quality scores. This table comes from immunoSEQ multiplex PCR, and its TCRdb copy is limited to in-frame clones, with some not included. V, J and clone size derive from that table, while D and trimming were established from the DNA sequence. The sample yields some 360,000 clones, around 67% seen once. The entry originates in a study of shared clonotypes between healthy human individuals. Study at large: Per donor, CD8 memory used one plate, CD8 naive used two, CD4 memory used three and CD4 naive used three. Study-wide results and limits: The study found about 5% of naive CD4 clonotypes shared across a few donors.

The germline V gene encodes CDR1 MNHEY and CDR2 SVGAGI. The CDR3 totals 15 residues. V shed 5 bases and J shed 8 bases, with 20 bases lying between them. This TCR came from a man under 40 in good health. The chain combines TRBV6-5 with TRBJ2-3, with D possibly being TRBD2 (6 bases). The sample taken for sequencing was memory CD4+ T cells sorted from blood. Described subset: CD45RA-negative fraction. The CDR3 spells CASSPGGNGVGTQYF. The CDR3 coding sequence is TGTGCCAGCAGTCCTGGAGGGAACGGTGTGGGTACGCAGTATTTT.